The 8 T cell receptor beta chains given below trace back to one sample, sequenced in a study of T cells in Graves' hyperthyroidism and ophthalmopathy. TCR beta CDR3 regions were amplified from RNA. First-round RT-PCR targeting the TCR CDR3 was performed with the HTBI primer set. TCRdb recomputed calls from the multiplex PCR reads with MiXCR, one row per CDR3 protein. This sample has more than 300,000 distinct CDR3 sequences, with about 15% found just once. The sequenced sample consisted of blood. These receptors came from a woman aged 25 to 39 with Graves' hyperthyroidism.

This clonotype was observed a handful of times. The genes are TRBV6-2 or TRBV6-3 and TRBJ2-3; 10 bases line up with TRBD2. V gave up 6 bases and J gave up 7 bases; unmatched junction bases: 16. The CDR3 covers 17 residues. Germline V gene sequence: CDR1 MNHEY, CDR2 SVGEGT. This chain's CDR3 is CASRKRNLAGDTHTQYF. CDR3 coding DNA: TGTGCCAGCAGAAAAAGAAATCTAGCGGGAGATACACATACGCAGTATTTT.

Of note for this clonotype: Just one base apart from a much larger clone, this may be a read error. This chain connects TRBV2 to TRBJ1-4, with unresolved D. The germline CDR1 and CDR2 sequences are SNHLY and FYNNEI. The CDR3 runs 16 residues. The CDR3 loop is CTSSVFVENGGEKLFF. As DNA, the CDR3 is TGTACCAGCAGTGTGTTTGTAGAAAATGGCGGAGAAAAACTGTTTTTT.

This clonotype has ten or more counts. The rearrangement joins TRBV5-1 to TRBJ1-1, with D maybe TRBD1 (5 bases). Germline V CDR1 and CDR2: SGHRS, YFSETQ. Trimming pared 0 bases from V and 6 bases from J, leaving 9 bases between. There are 13 residues in the CDR3. For the CDR3, the DNA is TGCGCCAGCAGCTTGGACCCGGGGGCTGAAGCTTTCTTT. It translates to CASSLDPGAEAFF.

This clonotype was detected ten times or more. The rearrangement joins TRBV7-6 to TRBJ2-5; a weak D match, TRBD1 (6 bases). Germline CDR1 SGHVS, CDR2 FNYEAQ. V lost 1 base to trimming and J lost 4 bases, with 13 bases between them. The CDR3 has 15 amino acids. The CDR3 here is CASSLGQALRETQYF. CDR3 DNA: TGTGCCAGCAGCTTAGGACAGGCGTTAAGAGAGACCCAGTACTTC.

The V call is TRBV5-1, the J call TRBJ1-5, with D perhaps TRBD1 (5 bases). The CDR3 consists of 15 residues. V lost 0 bases and J lost 2, with 9 bases in between. Germline loops: CDR1 SGHRS, CDR2 YFSETQ. This chain's CDR3 is CASSLAGSGNQPQHF. The CDR3 region has the DNA TGCGCCAGCAGCTTGGCAGGGAGTGGCAATCAGCCCCAGCATTTT.

This clonotype was recorded many times. The CDR3 DNA sequence: TGTGCCAGCAGGGAGTTTATTGGCAGCCCCTACGAGCAGTACTTC. Protein sequence: CASREFIGSPYEQYF. The gene calls are TRBV28 and TRBJ2-7; no clear D. The CDR3 runs 15 residues. V was pared by 6 bases and J by 2 bases, with 17 bases between. Germline-derived CDR1 and CDR2 are MDHEN and SYDVKM.

This clonotype has a count of ten or more. The chain is built from TRBV7-2 and TRBJ2-5; 8 nucleotides align to TRBD1. Germline CDR1 SGHTA, CDR2 FQGNSA. V dropped 4 bases and J dropped 5; count of bases not matched to a gene: 6. CDR3 length: 14 residues. Here the CDR3 DNA reads TGTGCCAGCAGCTCGCCCCGGGACAGGGAGACCCAGTACTTC. Residues: CASSSPRDRETQYF.

There are many counts of this clonotype. The CDR3 nucleotides are TGTGCCAGCCAGTTGACAGGGAACACCGGGGAGCTGTTTTTT. Its protein product is CASQLTGNTGELFF. This chain joins TRBV6-1 and TRBJ2-2, with D maybe TRBD1 (6 bases). Germline CDR1 reads MNHNS; CDR2 reads SASEGT. V shed 8 bases and J shed 1 base, with 11 bases lying between them. The CDR3 runs 14 residues.